This passage covers 4 T cell receptor beta chains from one sample sequenced in a study of T cell clonotyping in hematopoietic cell transplantation. Assay used: immunoSEQ multiplex PCR; TCRdb lists only in-frame clones, some missing. The sample contains more than 20,000 clones, approximately 82% of which appear only once. Time point specified: recipient sample about 28 days before transplant, after cytoreduction. Material: peripheral blood mononuclear cells, obtained before stem cell transplant. The receptors shown here come from a woman aged 60-75 years with acute myeloid leukemia. Some clones in this sample may be carry-over from other donors' samples.

J is TRBJ1-1 and V is TRBV29-1; D might be TRBD1 (5 bases). Looked up from germline, CDR1 is SQVTM and CDR2 is ANQGSEA. Trimming took off 7 bases at V and 0 bases at J, with 9 bases between the two ends. The CDR3 has 12 residues. CDR3 sequence reads: CSGGHLNTEAFF. The CDR3 nucleotides are TGCAGCGGTGGACACTTGAACACTGAAGCTTTCTTT.

This chain uses TRBV2 with TRBJ1-2; the D is unclear. Trimming removed 11 bases from V and 1 base from J, with 11 bases in between. This CDR3 spans 12 amino acids. Germline CDR1 is SNHLY and CDR2 is FYNNEI. The DNA of the CDR3 is TGTGCCGAAGGAGACGGTAACTATGGCTACACCTTC. Protein sequence: CAEGDGNYGYTF. The variable domain in full, with the rest retrieved from reference TRBV2 and TRBJ1-2, is EPEVTQTPSHQVTQMGQEVILRCVPISNHLYFYWYRQILGQKVEFLVSFYNNEISEKSEIFDDQFSVERPDGSNFTLKIRSTKLEDSAMYFCAEGDGNYGYTFGSGTRLTVV.

V is TRBV19 and J is TRBJ2-5, with 9 bases identical to TRBD1. Germline V gene data show CDR1 as LNHDA and CDR2 as SQIVND (reference sequence). J was trimmed by 1 base and V by 5 bases; bases with no gene match: 5. The length of the CDR3 is 15 residues. The CDR3 loop is CASSDRGKGQETQYF. The CDR3 DNA sequence: TGTGCCAGTAGTGACAGGGGGAAGGGCCAAGAGACCCAGTACTTC.

This sequence joins TRBV10-3 and TRBJ1-3, with D tentatively TRBD1 (6 bases). CDR1 is ENHRY, CDR2 SYGVKD, per germline. CDR3 size: 15 residues. Between the trimmed V and J ends, which lost 5 bases and 0 bases, there was a span of 11 bases. The CDR3 is CAISPGQISGNTIYF. CDR3 nucleotide sequence: TGTGCCATCAGTCCCGGACAGATCTCTGGAAACACCATATATTTT.